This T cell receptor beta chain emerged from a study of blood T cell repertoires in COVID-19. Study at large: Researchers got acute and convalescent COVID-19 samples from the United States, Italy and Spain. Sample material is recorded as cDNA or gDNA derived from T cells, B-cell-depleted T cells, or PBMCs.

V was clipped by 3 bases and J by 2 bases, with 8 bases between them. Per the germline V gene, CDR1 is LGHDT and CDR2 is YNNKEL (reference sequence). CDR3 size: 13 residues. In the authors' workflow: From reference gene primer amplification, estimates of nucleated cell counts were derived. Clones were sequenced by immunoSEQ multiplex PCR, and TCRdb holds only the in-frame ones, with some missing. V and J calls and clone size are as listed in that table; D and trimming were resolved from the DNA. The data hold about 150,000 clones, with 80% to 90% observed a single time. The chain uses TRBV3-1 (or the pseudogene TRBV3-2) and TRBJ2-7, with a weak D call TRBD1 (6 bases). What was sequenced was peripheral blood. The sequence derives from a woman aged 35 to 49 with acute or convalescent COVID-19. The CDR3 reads CASSHRTAYEQYF. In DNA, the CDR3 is TGTGCCAGCAGCCATCGGACAGCCTACGAGCAGTACTTC.